This T cell receptor beta chain was recovered during a study of blood T cell repertoires in COVID-19. Background on the study: The origin of the acute and convalescent COVID-19 samples was the United States, Italy and Spain. Sources were T cells, B-cell-depleted T cells, or PBMCs; the material itself was cDNA or gDNA.

V lost 4 bases and J 5 bases, leaving 5 bases between the germline ends. The CDR3 runs to 11 residues. CDR1 is SEHNR, CDR2 FQNEAQ, per germline (reference sequence). In the study's own analysis: Amplification with reference gene primers provided the estimates of nucleated cell counts. TCRdb's table, derived via immunoSEQ multiplex PCR, lists solely in-frame clones and lacks some. D and trimming were read from the DNA, whereas the V and J calls and clone size are those reported in that table. The sample lists roughly 180,000 clones, roughly 79% occurring once. Patients of the Seattle cohort, enrolled during active infection, were followed longitudinally.

Sequencing was carried out using peripheral blood. The rearrangement uses TRBV7-9 and TRBJ1-2, with unresolved D. The TCR sequence derives from a woman aged 40-49 years with COVID-19, enrolled during active disease. The DNA of the CDR3 is TGTGCCAGCAGCTCCCTTTATGGCTACACCTTC. Translating it yields CASSSLYGYTF.